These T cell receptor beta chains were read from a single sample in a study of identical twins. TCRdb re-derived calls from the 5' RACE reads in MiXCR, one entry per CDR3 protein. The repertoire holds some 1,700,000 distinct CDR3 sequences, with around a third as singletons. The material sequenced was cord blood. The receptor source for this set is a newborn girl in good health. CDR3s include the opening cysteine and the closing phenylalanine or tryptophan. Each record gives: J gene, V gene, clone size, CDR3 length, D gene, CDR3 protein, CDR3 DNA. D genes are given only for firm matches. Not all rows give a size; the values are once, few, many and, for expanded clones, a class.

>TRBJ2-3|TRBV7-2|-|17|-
CASSLVGHIKGTDTQYF
TGTGCCAGCAGCTTGGTCGGACACATCAAGGGAACAGATACGCAGTATTTT
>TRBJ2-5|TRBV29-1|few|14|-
CSVSGRGHQETQYF
TGCAGCGTTTCGGGACGTGGCCACCAAGAGACCCAGTACTTC
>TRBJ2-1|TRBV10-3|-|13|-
CAISEDSYNEQFF
TGTGCCATCAGTGAGGACTCCTACAATGAGCAGTTCTTC
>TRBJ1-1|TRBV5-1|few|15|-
CASSLDQARNTEAFF
TGCGCCAGCAGCTTGGACCAGGCCCGGAACACTGAAGCTTTCTTT
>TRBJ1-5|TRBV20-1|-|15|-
CSARDLLGGSQPQHF
TGCAGTGCTAGAGATCTTTTAGGCGGCTCTCAGCCCCAGCATTTT
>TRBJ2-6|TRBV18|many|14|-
CASSPDSGANVLTF
TGTGCCAGCAGCCCCGATTCGGGGGCCAACGTCCTGACTTTC
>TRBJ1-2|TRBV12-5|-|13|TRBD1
CASGSAGTGGYTF
TGTGCTAGTGGTTCCGCCGGGACAGGAGGCTACACCTTC
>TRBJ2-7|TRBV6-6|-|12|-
CASTKRGYEQYF
TGTGCCAGCACCAAACGGGGCTACGAGCAGTACTTC
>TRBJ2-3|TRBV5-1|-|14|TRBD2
CASQTSGETDTQYF
TGCGCCAGCCAGACTAGCGGGGAGACAGATACGCAGTATTTT
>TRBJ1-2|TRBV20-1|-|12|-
CSASQFWGSDTF
TGCAGTGCTAGTCAGTTTTGGGGTAGTGACACCTTC
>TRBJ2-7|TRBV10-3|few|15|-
CAISSNRDTSYEQYF
TGTGCCATCAGTTCCAACCGGGACACCTCCTACGAGCAGTACTTC
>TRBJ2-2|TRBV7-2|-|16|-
CASSSEGQLITGELFF
TGTGCCAGCAGCTCCGAGGGGCAGCTAATCACCGGGGAGCTGTTTTTT
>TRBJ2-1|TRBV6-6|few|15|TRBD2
CASSYGGGAWNEQFF
TGTGCCAGCAGTTACGGCGGGGGGGCCTGGAATGAGCAGTTCTTC
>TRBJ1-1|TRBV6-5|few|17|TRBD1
CASSYSGKGALNTEAFF
TGTGCCAGCAGTTACTCGGGAAAGGGGGCGTTGAACACTGAAGCTTTCTTT
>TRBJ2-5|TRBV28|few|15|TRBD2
CASSLLAGTQETQYF
TGTGCCAGCAGTCTCCTAGCGGGGACCCAAGAGACCCAGTACTTC
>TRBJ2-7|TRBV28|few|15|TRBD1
CASSPDRGAYNEQYF
TGTGCCAGCAGTCCGGACAGGGGCGCCTACAATGAGCAGTACTTC
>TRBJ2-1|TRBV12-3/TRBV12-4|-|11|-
CASTGADEQFF
TGTGCCAGCACGGGAGCCGATGAGCAGTTCTTC
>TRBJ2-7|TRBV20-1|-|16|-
CSAHDIGQRQLYEQYF
TGCAGTGCTCACGACATTGGACAGCGACAACTCTACGAGCAGTACTTC
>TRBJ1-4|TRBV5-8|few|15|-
CASSLYGGEEEKLFF
TGTGCCAGCAGCTTGTACGGGGGAGAAGAGGAAAAACTGTTTTTT
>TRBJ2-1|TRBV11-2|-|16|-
CASSFRGSPGLHEQFF
TGTGCCAGCAGCTTTCGGGGCTCGCCCGGGTTGCATGAGCAGTTCTTC
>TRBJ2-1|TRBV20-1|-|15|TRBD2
CSARDPSGAGNEQFF
TGCAGTGCTAGAGATCCTAGCGGGGCGGGCAATGAGCAGTTCTTC
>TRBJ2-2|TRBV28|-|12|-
CASRVTTGELFF
TGTGCCAGCAGGGTCACCACCGGGGAGCTGTTTTTT
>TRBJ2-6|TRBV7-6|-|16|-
CASSFTPRTGANVLTF
TGTGCCAGCAGCTTTACACCGCGGACTGGGGCCAACGTCCTGACTTTC
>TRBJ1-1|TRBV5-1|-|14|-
CASSLRGRSTEAFF
TGCGCCAGCAGCTTGAGGGGACGGAGTACTGAAGCTTTCTTT
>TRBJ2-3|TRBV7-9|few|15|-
CASSRRGGYTDTQYF
TGTGCCAGCAGCCGCAGGGGAGGGTACACAGATACGCAGTATTTT
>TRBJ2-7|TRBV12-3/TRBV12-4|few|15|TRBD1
CASSSPDRGGYEQYF
TGTGCCAGCAGTTCCCCCGACAGGGGAGGCTACGAGCAGTACTTC
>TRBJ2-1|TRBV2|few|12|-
CASNGHLNEQFF
TGTGCCAGCAACGGACACCTCAATGAGCAGTTCTTC
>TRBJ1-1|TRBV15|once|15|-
CATSIGAQMNTGAFF
TGTGCCACCAGCATCGGGGCCCAAATGAACACTGGAGCTTTCTTT
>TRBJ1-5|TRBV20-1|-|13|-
CSSSRTFNQPQHF
TGCAGTAGCAGTAGGACTTTCAATCAGCCCCAGCATTTT
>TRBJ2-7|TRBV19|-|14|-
CASGSLAPSYEQYF
TGTGCCAGCGGGAGTTTAGCACCCTCCTACGAGCAGTACTTC
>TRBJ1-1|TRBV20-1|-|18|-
CVATEPPLKPLVATEAFF
TGCGTCGCTACCGAACCCCCGCTAAAGCCCCTGGTTGCCACTGAAGCTTTCTTT
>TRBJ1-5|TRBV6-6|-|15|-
CASSCGTIGNQPQHF
TGTGCCAGCAGTTGCGGCACTATCGGCAATCAGCCCCAGCATTTT
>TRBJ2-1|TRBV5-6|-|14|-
CASSLDRGGFGQFF
TGTGCCAGCAGCTTGGACAGGGGAGGGTTTGGGCAGTTCTTC
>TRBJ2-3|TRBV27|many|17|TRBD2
CASSLSGLAFSTDTQYF
TGTGCCAGCAGTTTATCAGGACTAGCCTTCAGCACAGATACGCAGTATTTT
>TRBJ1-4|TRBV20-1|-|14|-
CSARERTANEKLFF
TGCAGTGCTAGAGAACGGACAGCTAATGAAAAACTGTTTTTT
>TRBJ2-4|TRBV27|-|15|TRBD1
CASTAPGTGKNIQYF
TGTGCCAGCACCGCCCCCGGGACAGGAAAAAACATTCAGTACTTC
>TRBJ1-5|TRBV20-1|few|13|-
CSARDSRGQPQHF
TGCAGTGCTAGAGATTCTAGGGGCCAGCCCCAGCATTTT
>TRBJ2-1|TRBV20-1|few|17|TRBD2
CSAPTSGRAGSYNEQFF
TGCAGTGCTCCGACTAGCGGGAGGGCGGGCTCCTACAATGAGCAGTTCTTC
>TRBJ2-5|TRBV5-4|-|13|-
CASSFYLEETQYF
TGTGCCAGCAGCTTTTATTTGGAAGAGACCCAGTACTTC
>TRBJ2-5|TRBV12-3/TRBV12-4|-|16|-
CASSLARAPNKETQYF
TGTGCCAGCAGTTTAGCGCGAGCCCCAAATAAAGAGACCCAGTACTTC
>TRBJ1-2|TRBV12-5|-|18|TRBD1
CASGLVVGQGAPNYGYTF
TGTGCTAGTGGTTTGGTAGTCGGACAGGGGGCGCCTAACTATGGCTACACCTTC
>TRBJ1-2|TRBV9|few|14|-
CASSVATENYGYTF
TGTGCCAGCAGCGTAGCTACAGAAAACTATGGCTACACCTTC
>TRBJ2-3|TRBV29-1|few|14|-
CSLRPGRRSDTQYF
TGCAGCCTTCGGCCTGGCAGGAGATCAGATACGCAGTATTTT
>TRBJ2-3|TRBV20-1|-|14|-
CSYRSAVGTDTQYF
TGCAGCTACCGCAGCGCCGTGGGCACAGATACGCAGTATTTT
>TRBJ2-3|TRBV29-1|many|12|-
CSVEGGADTQYF
TGCAGCGTTGAGGGGGGCGCAGATACGCAGTATTTT
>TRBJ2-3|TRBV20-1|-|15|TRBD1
CSTNPGTGSTDTQYF
TGCAGTACAAACCCGGGGACAGGCAGCACAGATACGCAGTATTTT
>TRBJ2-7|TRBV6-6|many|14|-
CASSYHPQGDEQYF
TGTGCCAGCAGTTACCATCCGCAGGGCGACGAGCAGTACTTC